This T cell receptor beta chain was found in a study of shared clonotypes between healthy human individuals. Source study methods: Filtering differed because ImmunoSEQ produced junction-only sequences that carried no quality scores. Clones were read by immunoSEQ multiplex PCR, and TCRdb kept only the in-frame ones, dropping some. Clone size and the V and J calls come from that table; the DNA yielded D and trimming. The data hold about 2.1 million clones, with 93% observed a single time. Naive CD8 cells comprised CD45RO-negative, CCR7-positively selected cells, excluding terminally differentiated effector memory CD45RA+ cells. The CDR3 totals 15 residues. Germline lookup yields CDR1 LNHDA and CDR2 SQIVND (reference sequence). The ends were cut back, 5 bases at V and 4 bases at J, with 15 bases in the middle.

The chain couples TRBV19 to TRBJ1-5, with D possibly being TRBD1 (5 bases). The sequence came from a man aged 18 to 30 in good health. Some clones in this sample may be carry-over from other donors' samples. The sequencing sample was made of naive CD8+ T cells from PBMCs. CDR3 coding DNA: TGTGCCAGTAGTGCCATCCGACAGATAAATCAGCCCCAGCATTTT. It translates to CASSAIRQINQPQHF. Supplemented by reference TRBV19 and TRBJ1-5, the full variable domain reads DGGITQSPKYLFRKEGQNVTLSCEQNLNHDAMYWYRQDPGQGLRLIYYSQIVNDFQKGDIAEGYSVSREKKESFPLTVTSAQKNPTAFYLCASSAIRQINQPQHFGDGTRLSIL.